This TCR beta chain was sequenced during a study of T cell responses to AZD1222 COVID-19 vaccine. Findings and limits, study-wide: Per reports, nearly half of all spike-specific TCRs target regions that are unmutated in variants. Rises in breadth and depth of Spike-specific TCRs came after two AZD1222 doses.

The V end was cut by 2 bases, the J end by 3 bases, with 8 bases between. Germline V lookup: CDR1 SGHDT, CDR2 YYEEEE. CDR3 size: 13 residues. Libraries were prepared by immunoSEQ multiplex PCR; TCRdb keeps only in-frame clonotypes and omits some of them. This table has tens of thousands of clones, roughly 80% appearing once. Comment on this clone: Its antigen is not identified.

This sequence was found in an adult in good health. Sample: peripheral blood, taken on day 0 of AZD1222 vaccination. This chain joins TRBV5-6 and TRBJ1-1, with a tentative D call TRBD1 (5 bases). CDR3: CASSFDSYTEAFF. Written as DNA, the CDR3 is TGTGCCAGCAGCTTCGACAGTTACACTGAAGCTTTCTTT.